This T cell receptor (beta chain) was identified in a study of T cells after posttransplantation cyclophosphamide (dated by TCRdb to 2016 to 2017). Concerning the study at large: T cell repertoire reconstitution was tracked by TRB sequencing after myeloablative bone marrow transplantation in which posttransplantation cyclophosphamide was used as GVHD prophylaxis. Public TRB sequences were compared against a database of over 3,600 sequences linked to responses to pathogens, tumor antigens, self-antigens and alloantigens. Blood from every one of the approximately 37 PTCy patients who had 1-year posttransplant specimens underwent TRB sequencing. Up to 3 additional blood samples from 2 to 5.2 years after transplant were also TRB-sequenced in 3 patients, as was pretransplant blood from several patients. TRA and TRB clonality were tightly correlated in 9 or 10 samples, so subsequent TCR analyses focused on TRB only. Antigen receptor sequencing covered samples from 35 PTCy-treated patients and approximately 15 of their related bone marrow donors.

TRB sequencing was run on genomic DNA with either the immunoSEQ assay at survey resolution or the hsTCRB kit. Turning to the authors' computational methods: Initial read processing used immunoSEQ software, and repertoire analyses used the LymphoSeq R package. Clonality was computed as 1 minus normalized Shannon entropy, and a Gini coefficient was also calculated for each TRB dataset. Phenotypes of unsorted samples were inferred by mapping TRB sequences from sorted subsets of the recipient or donor onto the same recipient's unsorted samples. TCRdb obtained this table from immuneACCESS and retained in-frame rearrangements with V and J assigned. These tables miss some clones; where compared with another copy, unresolved V genes account for less than half of the shortfall, and the remainder is unexplained. D and trimming were read from the DNA, whereas the V and J calls and clone size are those reported in that table. The sample table contains approximately 22,000 clones; only one count was recorded for under 85% of them. 0.6% to 0.8% of the sample lies in the top ten.

Comment on this clone: Its antigen target is currently unknown. The sample holds no much larger clone one base away, and base qualities are not on file.

Study-wide conclusions, independent of this receptor: The TRB repertoires of T cells infiltrating skin or GI tract showed only limited overlap with the TRB repertoires of T cells in blood. Donor-recipient similarity was low at 1-2 months but rose over the first year, and later blood repertoires were often dominated by donor CD8+ memory clones. Across around 48 patients, recipient CMV seropositivity and CMV reactivation were highly associated with TRB clonality; PTCy diversity was similar to CNI/methotrexate controls.

Related bone marrow donors provided peripheral blood samples on the day of marrow donation. Mononuclear cells from peripheral blood and bone marrow were separated by Ficoll-Hypaque density centrifugation and then cryopreserved. CD4+ and CD8+ T cells, including naive and memory subsets, were sorted by FACS on a FACSAria II. From its cysteine to its phenylalanine, the CDR3 spans 16 amino acids. Just CDR3 DNA is preserved here, 48 bases in frame from base 1. In the germline V gene, CDR1 corresponds to ENHRY and CDR2 to SYGVKD. V lost 6 bases and J lost 1 base, and the count of bases not matched to a germline gene is 8.

The V gene is TRBV10-3 and the J gene is TRBJ2-5; 10 of the junction bases match TRBD2. The sample taken for sequencing was memory CD4+ T cells sorted from PBMCs. The TCR sequence derives from a woman aged 55-69 years in good health, CMV-negative, and a related stem cell transplant donor. The CDR3 protein is CAISRTSGEAQETQYF. Read as DNA, the sequence is TGTGCCATCAGCCGGACTAGCGGAGAGGCCCAAGAGACCCAGTACTTC.